This T cell receptor beta chain derives from a study of regulatory T cells in long-lasting Graves disease. This clonotype was seen repeatedly, ten times or more. No antigen is known for it. Trimming took 7 bases from V and 3 from J, leaving 6 bases between them. CDR3 length equals 12 residues. Time point of the sample: persistent/refractory GD, antithyroid drugs over 5 years with positive TRAb. Isolated PBMC RNA provided the starting material for the TCR library. According to the study, TCR beta libraries were built with iRepertoire HTBI primers and CDR3-region Arm-PCR. TCRdb recomputed calls from the multiplex PCR reads with MiXCR, one row per CDR3 protein. Here the sample spans 400,000 to 500,000 distinct CDR3 sequences, under 25% being singletons. General study findings and limits: Persistent Graves' patients showed a TCR diversity that was lower than that of newly diagnosed ones.

This clonotype was obtained from a female donor with Graves disease. Sequenced here: peripheral blood mononuclear cells (PBMCs), sampled when the disease was refractory, from a patient treated with antithyroid drugs. The chain carries TRBV12-3 or TRBV12-4 and TRBJ2-2; D may be TRBD1 (5 bases). The CDR3 DNA reads TGTGCCAGCAAACAGGACACCGGGGAGCTGTTTTTT. Protein: CASKQDTGELFF.